The 6 T cell receptor beta chains below all came from one sample that was sequenced in a study of tumor and adjacent non-tumor tissue in lung cancer. The library came from three nested PCR rounds adapted from ARM-PCR protocols. TCRdb processed the multiplex PCR reads anew with MiXCR; each CDR3 protein has one entry. Among around 120,000 distinct CDR3 sequences listed, 66% were seen once. RNA was extracted from bulk tissue without any cell sorting. The sequencing input was lung tumor tissue. The receptors come from a man in his thirties or forties with non-small cell lung cancer.

This sequence joins TRBV4-3 and TRBJ2-7; 7 bases match TRBD2. V dropped 0 bases and J dropped 6; count of bases not matched to a gene: 11. The CDR3 contains 16 residues. Germline V gene lookup returns CDR1 LGHNA and CDR2 YSLEER. The CDR3 sequence is CASSQDGVGSGVEQYF. CDR3 nucleotide sequence: TGCGCCAGCAGCCAAGATGGGGTCGGAAGCGGGGTCGAGCAGTACTTC.

About this clonotype itself: A junction end diverges from the germline sequence, so it may reflect a read error. The rearrangement links TRBV11-2 to TRBJ2-1; D possibly uses TRBD1 or TRBD2 (5 bases each). The V gene's germline CDR1 is SGHAT and CDR2 FQNNGV. The CDR3 length is 17 residues. CDR3 nucleotide sequence: TGTGCCAGCAGCTTATTACCCGGCTGGGGGTCCTACATTGAGCAGTTCTTC. It encodes CASSLLPGWGSYIEQFF.

As concerns this clonotype: A junction boundary mismatches the germline segment, possibly from a read error. The V and J genes are TRBV5-1 and TRBJ2-2, with a tentative D call TRBD1 (7 bases). This CDR3 spans 15 amino acids. Germline CDR1 is SGHRS and CDR2 is YFSETQ. The CDR3 is CASTPTGTNTGGLFF. CDR3 bases: TGCGCCAGCACCCCGACAGGGACCAACACCGGGGGGCTGTTTTTT.

This clonotype was recorded only once. This chain uses TRBV5-6 with TRBJ1-4; D is undetermined. The length of the CDR3 is 13 residues. V lost 6 bases to trimming and J lost 5 bases, with 11 bases between them. CDR1 SGHDT and CDR2 YYEEEE come from the germline V gene. The CDR3 DNA is TGTGCCAGCAACCCAGTTGGCAATGAAAAACTGTTTTTT. Its translation: CASNPVGNEKLFF.

This rearrangement joins TRBV20-1 to TRBJ2-5; D is unresolved. Germline V gene data show CDR1 as DFQATT and CDR2 as SNEGSKA (reference sequence). Trimming shortened V by 8 bases and J by 2 bases, and 15 bases separated the two germline ends. The CDR3 spans 13 residues. The chain's CDR3 is CSTEVPAQETQYF. CDR3 sequence (DNA): TGCAGTACCGAAGTTCCAGCGCAAGAGACCCAGTACTTC.

Points on this clonotype: This may stem from a read error, because a much larger clone lies one nucleotide away. The chain recombines TRBV4-2 with TRBJ2-5, with TRBD1 identical over 9 bases. The CDR3 runs 16 residues. Per germline, CDR1 LGHNA and CDR2 YNFKEQ. The DNA of the CDR3 is TGTGCCAGCAGCTCGTCGTCGGGACAGGGAGGAGAGATCCAGTACTTC. Translated: CASSSSSGQGGEIQYF.